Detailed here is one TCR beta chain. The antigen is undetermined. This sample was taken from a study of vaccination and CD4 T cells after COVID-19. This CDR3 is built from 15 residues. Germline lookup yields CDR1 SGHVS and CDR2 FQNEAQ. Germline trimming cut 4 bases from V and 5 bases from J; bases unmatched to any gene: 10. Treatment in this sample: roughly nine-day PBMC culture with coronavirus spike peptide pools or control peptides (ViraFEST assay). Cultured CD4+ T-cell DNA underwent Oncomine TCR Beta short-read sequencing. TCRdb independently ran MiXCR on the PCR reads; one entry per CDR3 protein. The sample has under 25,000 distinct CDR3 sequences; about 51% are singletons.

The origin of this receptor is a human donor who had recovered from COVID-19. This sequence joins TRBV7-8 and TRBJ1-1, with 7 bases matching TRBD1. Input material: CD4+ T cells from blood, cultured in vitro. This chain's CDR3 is CASSSQGGIGTEAFF. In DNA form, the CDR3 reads TGTGCCAGCAGCTCCCAGGGGGGAATAGGGACTGAAGCTTTCTTT.